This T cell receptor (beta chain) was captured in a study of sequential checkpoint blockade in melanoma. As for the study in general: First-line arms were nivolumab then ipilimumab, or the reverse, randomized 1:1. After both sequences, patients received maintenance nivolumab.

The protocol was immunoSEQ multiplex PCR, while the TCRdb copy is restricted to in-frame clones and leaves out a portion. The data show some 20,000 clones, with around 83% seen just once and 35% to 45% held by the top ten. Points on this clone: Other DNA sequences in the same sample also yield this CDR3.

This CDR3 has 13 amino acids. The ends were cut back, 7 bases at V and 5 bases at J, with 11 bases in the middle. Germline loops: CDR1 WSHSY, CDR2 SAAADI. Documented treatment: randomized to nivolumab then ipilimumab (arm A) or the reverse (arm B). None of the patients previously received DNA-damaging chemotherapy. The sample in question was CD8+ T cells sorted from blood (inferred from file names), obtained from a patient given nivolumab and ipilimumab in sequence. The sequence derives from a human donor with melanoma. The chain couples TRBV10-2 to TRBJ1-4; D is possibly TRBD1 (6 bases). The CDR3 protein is CASTGHLNEKLFF. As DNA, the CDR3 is TGCGCCAGCACGGGACACCTGAATGAAAAACTGTTTTTT.